The next 28 T cell receptor beta chains were all read from a single sample in a study of identical twins. TCRdb analysed the 5' RACE reads with MiXCR anew, one entry per CDR3 protein. Of roughly 350,000 distinct CDR3 sequences listed, roughly 10% are singletons. What was sequenced was naive T cells sorted from blood. Receptors originate from a woman aged 45 to 65 in good health.

This clonotype occurred a few times. The genes are TRBV27 and TRBJ1-5; D is undetermined. The germline V and J ends were trimmed by 2 bases and 0 bases, with 11 bases remaining between them. This CDR3 is 16 amino acids long. Germline-derived CDR1 and CDR2 are MNHEY and SMNVEV (reference sequence). The CDR3 sequence: CASSLRGSHSNQPQHF. CDR3 nucleotide sequence: TGTGCCAGCAGTTTACGAGGCAGCCATAGCAATCAGCCCCAGCATTTT.

The V and J genes are TRBV6-6 and TRBJ2-3; TRBD2 aligns across 7 bases. V lost 6 bases and J lost 5; bases outside the gene matches: 14. CDR1 is MNHNY and CDR2 is SVGAGI in the germline V gene (reference sequence). The CDR3 contains 16 residues. The CDR3 loop is CASRPQTSGAGDTQYF. CDR3 in DNA: TGTGCCAGCAGGCCCCAAACCAGCGGGGCAGGAGATACGCAGTATTTT.

V gene TRBV30 combines with J gene TRBJ2-2; D is unclear. Germline assignment: CDR1 GTSNPN and CDR2 SVGIG (reference sequence). The CDR3 totals 15 residues. V was trimmed by 1 base and J by 0 bases, leaving 9 bases between them. CDR3 coding DNA: TGTGCCTGGAGTGGGGGTCAGACGAACACCGGGGAGCTGTTTTTT. Residues: CAWSGGQTNTGELFF.

This clonotype appeared a few times. The chain uses TRBV6-6 and TRBJ2-1; 9 bases align to TRBD1. Germline-derived CDR1 and CDR2 are MNHNY and SVGAGI (reference sequence). This CDR3 region has 16 residues. The ends lost 6 bases at V and 7 bases at J; junction bases unmatched: 13. CDR3 sequence (DNA): TGTGCCAGCAGACGTACTAACAGGGGGCTCATAAATGAGCAGTTCTTC. Translated, it gives CASRRTNRGLINEQFF.

This clonotype showed up just a few times. This chain uses TRBV11-2 with TRBJ2-2, with no clear D. This CDR3 region has 14 residues. Trimming took off 0 bases at V and 5 bases at J, with 7 bases between the two ends. Germline lookup yields CDR1 SGHAT and CDR2 FQNNGV. The CDR3 region is CASSLDLGTGELFF. The DNA of the CDR3 is TGTGCCAGCAGCTTAGATTTAGGTACCGGGGAGCTGTTTTTT. Complete variable domain (other parts from reference TRBV11-2 and TRBJ2-2): EAGVAQSPRYKIIEKRQSVAFWCNPISGHATLYWYQQILGQGPKLLIQFQNNGVVDDSQLPKDRFSAERLKGVDSTLKIQPAKLEDSAVYLCASSLDLGTGELFFGEGSRLTVL.

There are many counts of this clonotype. The chain has TRBV28 and TRBJ1-6; D remains ambiguous. Trimming shortened V by 4 bases and J by 9 bases, and 4 bases separated the two germline ends. This CDR3 region has 11 residues. Per the germline V gene, CDR1 is MDHEN and CDR2 is SYDVKM. The CDR3 loop is CASSSFSPLHF. The CDR3 bases are TGTGCCAGCAGTTCCTTTTCACCCCTCCACTTT.

The sample holds many counts of this clonotype. CDR3 loop: CASIRARAGELFF. The CDR3 DNA reads TGTGCCAGCATCCGGGCGAGAGCCGGGGAGCTGTTTTTT. V and J are TRBV12-3 or TRBV12-4 and TRBJ2-2, with unresolved D. The CDR3 sequence is 13 residues long. Trimming pared 7 bases from V and 6 bases from J, leaving 12 bases between.

The chain links TRBV29-1 to TRBJ2-3; 7 bases map to TRBD2. Trimming took 4 bases from V and 0 from J; bases not matched to a gene: 4. Germline-derived CDR1 and CDR2 are SQVTM and ANQGSEA. This CDR3 contains 14 residues. CDR3 sequence reads: CSVAREGSTDTQYF. CDR3 coding DNA: TGCAGCGTTGCCAGGGAGGGGAGCACAGATACGCAGTATTTT.

The table lists this clonotype with a few counts. This sequence joins TRBV24-1 and TRBJ2-7; no clear D. Germline loops: CDR1 KGHDR, CDR2 SFDVKD. The V end lost 7 bases, the J end lost 0 bases, and 9 bases lay between the germline ends. This CDR3 comprises 13 residues. The CDR3 sequence is CATRLGTSYEQYF. The CDR3 region has the DNA TGTGCCACCAGACTCGGAACCTCCTACGAGCAGTACTTC.

This chain joins TRBV7-8 and TRBJ2-7; D possibly corresponds to TRBD2 (5 bases). V was trimmed by 5 bases and J by 2 bases, leaving 10 bases between them. From germline, CDR1 is SGHVS and CDR2 FQNEAQ. This CDR3 region has 13 residues. CDR3 in amino acids: CASSLRVPYEQYF. In DNA, the CDR3 is TGTGCCAGCAGCCTGCGGGTTCCCTACGAGCAGTACTTC.

The chain employs TRBV6-5 and TRBJ2-1; TRBD2 agrees at 8 bases. Unmatched junction bases numbered 12, after V lost 3 bases and J lost 8 bases. Germline assignment: CDR1 MNHEY and CDR2 SVGAGI. This CDR3 region has 16 residues. The CDR3 protein is CASSYGLAGTVYEQFF. Written as DNA, the CDR3 is TGTGCCAGCAGTTATGGTTTAGCGGGAACTGTCTATGAGCAGTTCTTC.

The chain has TRBV12-3 or TRBV12-4 and TRBJ2-1; no reliable D call. The CDR3 extends over 12 amino acids. V shed 6 bases and J shed 9 bases, with 12 bases lying between them. The CDR3: CASSPSWSEQFF. CDR3 coding DNA: TGTGCCAGCAGCCCAAGCTGGAGTGAGCAGTTCTTC.

The rearrangement links TRBV5-4 to TRBJ1-1; no clear D gene. Germline loops: CDR1 SGHNT, CDR2 YYREEE (reference sequence). The CDR3 totals 15 residues. With 0 bases removed from V and 0 bases from J, the gap between germline ends came to 9 bases. The CDR3 nucleotides read TGTGCCAGCAGCTTGGATCCGTCCATGAACACTGAAGCTTTCTTT. It codes for CASSLDPSMNTEAFF.

This clonotype was detected ten times or more. J is TRBJ2-1 and V is TRBV20-1; D is possibly TRBD2 (6 bases). Germline-derived CDR1 and CDR2 are DFQATT and SNEGSKA (reference sequence). This CDR3 spans 16 amino acids. The germline V and J ends were trimmed by 0 bases and 0 bases, with 12 bases remaining between them. CDR3 protein: CSARDLGGISYNEQFF. The CDR3 region has the DNA TGCAGTGCTAGAGATCTAGGAGGGATCTCCTACAATGAGCAGTTCTTC.

The chain recombines TRBV4-1 with TRBJ2-4; TRBD2 agrees at 7 bases. Germline V gene lookup returns CDR1 MGHRA and CDR2 YSYEKL. The CDR3 spans 17 residues. Germline trimming cut 1 base from V and 1 base from J; bases unmatched to any gene: 7. CDR3 sequence: CASSQVLPGGAKNIQYF. The CDR3 bases are TGCGCCAGCAGCCAAGTTTTGCCCGGGGGGGCCAAAAACATTCAGTACTTC.

This clonotype has ten or more counts. V gene TRBV24-1 combines with J gene TRBJ1-2; D is uncertain. The V end lost 3 bases, the J end lost 2 bases, and 0 bases lay between the germline ends. The CDR3 extends over 11 amino acids. Germline V gene lookup returns CDR1 KGHDR and CDR2 SFDVKD. Written as DNA, the CDR3 is TGTGCCACCAGTGATAACTATGGCTACACCTTC. It codes for CATSDNYGYTF.

This clonotype was seen ten or more times. J is TRBJ1-6 and V is TRBV12-5; 9 positions match TRBD1. This CDR3 is built from 14 residues. Germline assignment: CDR1 LGHNT and CDR2 FRNRAP. The J segment lost 10 bases and the V segment lost 3 bases, leaving 4 bases of the junction unmatched. The CDR3 spells CASGLTGGGSPLHF. The DNA of the CDR3 is TGTGCTAGTGGTTTAACAGGGGGCGGATCACCCCTCCACTTT.

This clonotype was detected ten times or more. This chain uses TRBV10-3 with TRBJ2-1; D remains ambiguous. Deletions cut 0 bases from V and 9 bases from J, with 9 bases between. This CDR3 has 13 residues. Germline CDR1 reads ENHRY; CDR2 reads SYGVKD. Here the CDR3 reads CAISESVVPEQFF. The CDR3 coding sequence is TGTGCCATCAGTGAGTCGGTTGTTCCTGAGCAGTTCTTC.

This clonotype has only a few counts. The rearrangement joins TRBV16 to TRBJ2-1, with 7 bases matching TRBD2. This CDR3 region has 18 residues. Germline-derived CDR1 and CDR2 are KGHSY and FQNENV. V was clipped by 1 base and J by 3 bases; unmatched bases: 12. CDR3 in DNA: TGTGCCAGCAGCCAATATGGGGCGGGAGAGCTCGGCTACAATGAGCAGTTCTTC. Its translation: CASSQYGAGELGYNEQFF.

The table lists this clonotype with a few counts. The rearrangement links TRBV11-2 to TRBJ2-7; D uncertain. Germline values: CDR1 SGHAT, CDR2 FQNNGV. The CDR3 totals 17 residues. Between the trimmed V and J ends, which lost 3 bases and 5 bases, there was a span of 23 bases. The CDR3 DNA sequence: TGTGCCAGCAGCTTTCCGTTGGTCAGCCGAGATTCTGACGAGCAGTACTTC. The encoded protein is CASSFPLVSRDSDEQYF.

The chain employs TRBV2 and TRBJ2-1; no firm D call. CDR3 size: 12 residues. Germline-derived CDR1 and CDR2 are SNHLY and FYNNEI. The ends were cut back, 7 bases at V and 3 bases at J, with 7 bases in the middle. Here the CDR3 DNA reads TGTGCCAGCATCGAGAACTACAATGAGCAGTTCTTC. Its translation is CASIENYNEQFF.

The gene calls are TRBV5-1 and TRBJ1-4; 7 bases are a match to TRBD1. CDR1 and CDR2 (germline): SGHRS, YFSETQ. V gave up 0 bases and J gave up 7 bases; unmatched junction bases: 6. The CDR3 totals 15 residues. The CDR3 coding sequence is TGCGCCAGCAGCTTGGAGGGACAGCCTTTTGAAAAACTGTTTTTT. Translating it yields CASSLEGQPFEKLFF.

This clonotype has just a few counts. The chain uses TRBV29-1 and TRBJ1-1, with 7 bases that match TRBD1. Germline-derived CDR1 and CDR2 are SQVTM and ANQGSEA. This CDR3 region has 13 residues. Trimming removed 4 bases from V and 4 bases from J; junction bases left unmatched: 6. The CDR3 sequence is CSVVTGQITEAFF. As DNA, the CDR3 is TGCAGCGTTGTGACAGGGCAAATCACTGAAGCTTTCTTT.

At least ten counts were recorded for this clonotype. The chain links TRBV5-1 to TRBJ2-2, with TRBD2 matching over 13 bases. Looked up from germline, CDR1 is SGHRS and CDR2 is YFSETQ. With 3 bases clipped from V and 9 bases from J, the junction kept 8 bases outside the gene matches. The CDR3 runs 16 residues. As DNA, the CDR3 is TGCGCCAGCAGCTCTCCCGGGACTAGCGGGATTCGGGAGCTGTTTTTT. Translated, it gives CASSSPGTSGIRELFF.

At least ten counts were recorded for this clonotype. The rearrangement links TRBV12-3 or TRBV12-4 to TRBJ2-7; TRBD1 matches at 7 bases. V dropped 6 bases and J dropped 1; count of bases not matched to a gene: 3. The CDR3 has 13 amino acids. The CDR3 DNA follows: TGTGCCAGCAGCATGACAGGGTCCTACGAGCAGTACTTC. Protein: CASSMTGSYEQYF.

This chain links TRBV7-8 with TRBJ1-2; 11 positions match TRBD1. Per germline, CDR1 SGHVS and CDR2 FQNEAQ. Unmatched junction bases numbered 10, after V lost 9 bases and J lost 7 bases. The CDR3 has 14 amino acids. This chain's CDR3 is CASSLGQGAAGYTF. The CDR3 bases are TGTGCCAGTAGCCTAGGACAGGGGGCAGCTGGCTACACCTTC.

In this sample, this clonotype turned up many times. The chain employs TRBV3-1 and TRBJ1-1, with unresolved D. The V end lost 2 bases, the J end lost 1 base, and 5 bases lay between the germline ends. From germline, CDR1 is LGHDT and CDR2 YNNKEL (reference sequence). The CDR3 sequence is 13 residues long. The CDR3 DNA sequence: TGTGCCAGCAGCCAACTCGAGAACACTGAAGCTTTCTTT. It specifies CASSQLENTEAFF.

The CDR3 spells CATAESGTSTDTQYF. The CDR3 region has the DNA TGTGCCACCGCGGAGAGCGGGACTAGCACAGATACGCAGTATTTT. The genes are TRBV24-1 and TRBJ2-3, with 7 bases lining up with TRBD2. CDR3 length: 15 residues. Losses at the gene ends were 9 bases for V and 0 bases for J; bases not matched to a gene: 8. Germline V gives CDR1 KGHDR, CDR2 SFDVKD.